This TCR beta chain comes out of a study of shared clonotypes between healthy human individuals. This CDR3 region has 20 residues. V was shortened by 3 bases and J by 0 bases, with 21 bases between the two germline ends. Germline loops: CDR1 SNHLY, CDR2 FYNNEI. Donation came from healthy HIV-negative adults that had no recent acute infections or vaccinations. Adults of Caucasian background living in Nashville, Tennessee made up all donors. Assay: immunoSEQ multiplex PCR; the TCRdb copy retains only in-frame clones and omits some. The sample has millions of clones, over 85% seen once. This TCR came from a young man in good health. The chain links TRBV2 to TRBJ2-6; no reliable D call. The material sequenced was naive CD4+ T cells sorted from blood. Stated subset: CD45RA+ positively selected. The CDR3 bases are TGTGCCAGCAGTGACCCTTCCCAAGGCACACCATCCTCTGGGGCCAACGTCCTGACTTTC. It translates to CASSDPSQGTPSSGANVLTF.